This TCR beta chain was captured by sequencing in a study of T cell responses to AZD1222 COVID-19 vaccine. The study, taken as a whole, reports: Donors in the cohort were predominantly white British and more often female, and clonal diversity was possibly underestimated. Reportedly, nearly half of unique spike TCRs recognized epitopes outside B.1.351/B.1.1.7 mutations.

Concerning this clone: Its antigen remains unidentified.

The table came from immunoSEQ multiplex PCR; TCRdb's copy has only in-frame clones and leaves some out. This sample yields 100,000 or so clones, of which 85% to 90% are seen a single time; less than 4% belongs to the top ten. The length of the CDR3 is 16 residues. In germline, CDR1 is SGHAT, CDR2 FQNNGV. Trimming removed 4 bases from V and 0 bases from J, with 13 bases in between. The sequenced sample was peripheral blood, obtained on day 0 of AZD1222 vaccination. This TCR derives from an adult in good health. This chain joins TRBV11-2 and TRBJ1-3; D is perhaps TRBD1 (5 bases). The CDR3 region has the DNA TGTGCCAGCAGCTCCGTTCAGGGAGACTCTGGAAACACCATATATTTT. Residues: CASSSVQGDSGNTIYF.